This T cell receptor (beta chain) was recovered during a study of CD8 T cells in ankylosing spondylitis. Findings and limits, study-wide: What appeared characteristic of ankylosing spondylitis blood was a TCR beta motif of eight highly homologous variants. In synovial fluid and blood from reactive arthritis, some motif variants were previously reported.

For TCR beta, libraries came from quantitative 5'-RACE with molecular barcodes. MiXCR was run by TCRdb on the 5' RACE reads, yielding one entry per CDR3 protein. In the table there are about 800,000 distinct CDR3 sequences, roughly 12% of which are singletons. This clonotype was seen only a few times. Its antigen is undetermined. The germline V gene encodes CDR1 ENHRY and CDR2 SYGVKD. The CDR3 has 13 amino acids. Deletions cut 11 bases from V and 4 bases from J, with 15 bases between. This clonotype was sampled from a male donor with ankylosing spondylitis. This sequence joins TRBV10-3 and TRBJ2-1, with D perhaps assigned TRBD1 or TRBD2 (5 bases each). The sequenced material came from blood, either unsorted or a sorted T cell fraction (not recorded which). The CDR3: CACSGSGYNEQFF. In nucleotides, the CDR3 is TGTGCCTGTTCAGGGAGTGGATACAATGAGCAGTTCTTC.